The 5 T cell receptor beta chains presented below share a single source sample, sequenced in a study of cytomegalovirus exposure and HLA in healthy donors. Vbeta (60) and Jbeta (13) primers were used in the PCR. Libraries were prepared by immunoSEQ multiplex PCR; TCRdb keeps only in-frame clonotypes and omits some of them. This sample carries roughly 150,000 clones, about 82% of them seen once, and the ten largest clones take around 3.2%. The specimen sequenced was PBMCs. Receptors originate from a male donor in good health and CMV-seronegative.

The chain joins TRBV2 to TRBJ2-2; D is possibly TRBD1 (5 bases). V lost 6 bases and J 0 bases, leaving 8 bases between the germline ends. The CDR3 runs to 14 residues. Germline CDR1 reads SNHLY; CDR2 reads FYNNEI. This CDR3 reads CASSLTANTGELFF. CDR3 in DNA: TGTGCCAGCAGCCTGACAGCGAACACCGGGGAGCTGTTTTTT.

This clone was detected only once. The chain uses TRBV27 and TRBJ2-3, with D tentatively TRBD2 (6 bases). Trimming removed 6 bases from V and 0 bases from J, with 16 bases in between. The CDR3 runs 16 residues. In germline, CDR1 is MNHEY, CDR2 SMNVEV (reference sequence). The CDR3 reads CASRRIGGASTDTQYF. CDR3 nucleotides: TGTGCCAGCAGGCGGATCGGAGGGGCTAGCACAGATACGCAGTATTTT.

This chain uses TRBV15 with TRBJ2-1; 8 bases fit TRBD2. V gave up 0 bases and J gave up 4 bases; unmatched junction bases: 5. The CDR3 totals 16 residues. Per germline, CDR1 LNHNV and CDR2 YYDKDF (reference sequence). The CDR3 DNA is TGTGCCACCAGCAGAGATCGGGCGGGGGGTTACAATGAGCAGTTCTTC. Its protein product is CATSRDRAGGYNEQFF.

V and J are TRBV6-1 and TRBJ1-4, with D unresolved. The germline V gene has CDR1 MNHNS and CDR2 SASEGT. With 6 bases removed from V and 0 bases from J, the gap between germline ends came to 8 bases. The CDR3 spans 14 residues. The DNA of the CDR3 is TGTGCCAGCAGGGTACAGACAACTAATGAAAAACTGTTTTTT. Amino acid sequence: CASRVQTTNEKLFF.

CDR3 in amino acids: CASSRVPLGTDFGYTF. CDR3 DNA sequence: TGTGCCAGCAGCAGAGTCCCCCTCGGGACAGATTTTGGCTACACCTTC. The gene calls are TRBV21-1 and TRBJ1-2; the DNA was not used to check the table's D call, TRBD1. TRBV21-1 is a known pseudogene. The CDR3 loop spans 16 amino acids.